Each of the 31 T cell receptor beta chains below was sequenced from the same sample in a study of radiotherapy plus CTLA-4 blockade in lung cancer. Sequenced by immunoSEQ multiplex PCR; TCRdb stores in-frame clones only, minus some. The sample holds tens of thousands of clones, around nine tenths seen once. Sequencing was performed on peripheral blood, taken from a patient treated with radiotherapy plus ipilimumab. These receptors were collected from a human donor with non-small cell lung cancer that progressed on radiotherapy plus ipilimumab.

The CDR3 coding sequence is TGTGCCAGTGCTCAAAGCTCCTATAATTCACCCCTCCACTTT. It translates to CASAQSSYNSPLHF. The chain recombines TRBV6-1 with TRBJ1-6; no reliable D call. The germline V gene has CDR1 MNHNS and CDR2 SASEGT. Trimming stripped 9 bases from V and 0 bases from J, with 9 bases between. The CDR3 runs to 14 residues.

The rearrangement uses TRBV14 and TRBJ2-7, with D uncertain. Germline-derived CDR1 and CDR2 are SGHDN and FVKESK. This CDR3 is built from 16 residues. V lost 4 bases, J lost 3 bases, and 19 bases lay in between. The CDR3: CASSPGRSLMRYEQYF. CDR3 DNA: TGTGCCAGCAGCCCAGGACGGTCCCTAATGCGCTACGAGCAGTACTTC. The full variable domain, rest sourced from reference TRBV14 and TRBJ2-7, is EAGVTQFPSHSVIEKGQTVTLRCDPISGHDNLYWYRRVMGKEIKFLLHFVKESKQDESGMPNNRFLAERTGGTYSTLKVQPAELEDSGVYFCASSPGRSLMRYEQYFGPGTRLTVT.

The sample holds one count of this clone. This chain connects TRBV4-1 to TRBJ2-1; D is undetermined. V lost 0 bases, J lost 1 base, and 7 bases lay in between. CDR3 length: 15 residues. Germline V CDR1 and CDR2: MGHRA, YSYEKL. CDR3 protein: CASSQEGFSYNEQFF. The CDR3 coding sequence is TGCGCCAGCAGCCAAGAGGGGTTTTCCTACAATGAGCAGTTCTTC.

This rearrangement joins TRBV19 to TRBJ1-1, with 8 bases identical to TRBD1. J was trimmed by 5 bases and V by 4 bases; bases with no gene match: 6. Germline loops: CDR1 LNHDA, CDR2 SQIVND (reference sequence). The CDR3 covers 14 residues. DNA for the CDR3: TGTGCCAGTAGTACAGCTACAGGGGGGACTGAAGCTTTCTTT. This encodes CASSTATGGTEAFF.

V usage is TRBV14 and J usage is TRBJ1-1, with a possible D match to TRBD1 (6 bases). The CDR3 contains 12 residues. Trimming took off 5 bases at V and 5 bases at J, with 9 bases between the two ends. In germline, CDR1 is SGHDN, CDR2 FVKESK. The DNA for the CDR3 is TGTGCCAGCAGCACCCAGGGGACTGAAGCTTTCTTT. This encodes CASSTQGTEAFF.

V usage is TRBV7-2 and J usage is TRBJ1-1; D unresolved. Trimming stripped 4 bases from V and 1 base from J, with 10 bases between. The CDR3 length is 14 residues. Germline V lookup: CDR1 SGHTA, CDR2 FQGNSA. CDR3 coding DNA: TGTGCCAGCAGCTCCCTGGACCGGAACACTGAAGCTTTCTTT. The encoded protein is CASSSLDRNTEAFF. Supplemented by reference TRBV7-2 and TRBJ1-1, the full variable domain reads GAGVSQSPSNKVTEKGKDVELRCDPISGHTALYWYRQSLGQGLEFLIYFQGNSAPDKSGLPSDRFSAERTGGSVSTLTIQRTQQEDSAVYLCASSSLDRNTEAFFGQGTRLTVV.

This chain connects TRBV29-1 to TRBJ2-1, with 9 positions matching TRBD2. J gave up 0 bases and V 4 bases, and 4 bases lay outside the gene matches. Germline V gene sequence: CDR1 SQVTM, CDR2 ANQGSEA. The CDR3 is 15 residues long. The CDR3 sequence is CSVVLAGISYNEQFF. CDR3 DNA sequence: TGCAGCGTTGTACTAGCGGGTATCTCCTACAATGAGCAGTTCTTC.

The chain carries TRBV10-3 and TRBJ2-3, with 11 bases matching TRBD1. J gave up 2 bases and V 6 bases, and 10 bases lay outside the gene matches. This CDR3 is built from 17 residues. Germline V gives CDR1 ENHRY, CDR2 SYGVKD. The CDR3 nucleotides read TGTGCCATCAGCGGGCCGCGGGACAGGGGGTTCACAGATACGCAGTATTTT. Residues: CAISGPRDRGFTDTQYF.

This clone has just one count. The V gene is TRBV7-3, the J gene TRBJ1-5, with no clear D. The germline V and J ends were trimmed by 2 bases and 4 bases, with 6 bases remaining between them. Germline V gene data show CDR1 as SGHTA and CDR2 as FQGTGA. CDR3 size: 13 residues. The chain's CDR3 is CASSLGVNQPQHF. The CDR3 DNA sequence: TGTGCCAGCAGCTTAGGAGTGAATCAGCCCCAGCATTTT.

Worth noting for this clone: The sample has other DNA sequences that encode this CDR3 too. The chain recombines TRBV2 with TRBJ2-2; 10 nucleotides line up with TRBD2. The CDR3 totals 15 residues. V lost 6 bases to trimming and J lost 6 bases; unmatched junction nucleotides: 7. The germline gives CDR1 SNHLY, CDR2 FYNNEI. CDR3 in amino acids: CASRGSGGAAGELFF. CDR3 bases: TGTGCCAGCAGGGGGAGCGGGGGGGCTGCCGGGGAGCTGTTTTTT.

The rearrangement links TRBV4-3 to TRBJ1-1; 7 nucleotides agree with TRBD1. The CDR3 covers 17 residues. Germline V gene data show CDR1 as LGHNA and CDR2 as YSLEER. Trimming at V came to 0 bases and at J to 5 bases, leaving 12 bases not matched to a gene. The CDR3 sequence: CASSQDQGGRFGTEAFF. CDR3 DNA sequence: TGCGCCAGCAGCCAAGATCAGGGGGGGCGCTTTGGGACTGAAGCTTTCTTT.

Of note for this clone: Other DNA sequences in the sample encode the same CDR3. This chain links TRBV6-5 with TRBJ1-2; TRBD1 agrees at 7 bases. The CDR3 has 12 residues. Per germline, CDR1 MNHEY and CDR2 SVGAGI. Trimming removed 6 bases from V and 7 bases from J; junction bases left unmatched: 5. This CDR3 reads CASRLQGFGYTF. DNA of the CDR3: TGTGCCAGCAGGTTACAGGGGTTTGGCTACACCTTC.

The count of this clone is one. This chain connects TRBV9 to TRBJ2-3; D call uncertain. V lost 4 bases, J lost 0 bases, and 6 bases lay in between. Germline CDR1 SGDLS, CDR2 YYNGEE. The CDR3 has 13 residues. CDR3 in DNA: TGTGCCAGCAGCCGCTTAAGCACAGATACGCAGTATTTT. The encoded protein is CASSRLSTDTQYF.

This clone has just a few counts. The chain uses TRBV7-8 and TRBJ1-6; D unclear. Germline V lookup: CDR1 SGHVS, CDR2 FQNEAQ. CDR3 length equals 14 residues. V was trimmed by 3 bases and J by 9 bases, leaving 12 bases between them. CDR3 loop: CASSFGMDGSPLHF. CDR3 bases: TGTGCCAGCAGCTTCGGGATGGACGGTTCACCCCTCCACTTT.

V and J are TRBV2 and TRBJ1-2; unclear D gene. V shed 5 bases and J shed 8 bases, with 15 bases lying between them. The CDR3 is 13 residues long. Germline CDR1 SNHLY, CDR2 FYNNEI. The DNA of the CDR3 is TGTGCCAGCAGTTACACAAAAGATGGAGGCTACACCTTC. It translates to CASSYTKDGGYTF.

CDR3 sequence: CASSLTGSETNEKLFF. The CDR3 bases are TGCGCCAGCAGCTTGACAGGTTCGGAAACTAATGAAAAACTGTTTTTT. V gene TRBV5-1 combines with J gene TRBJ1-4, with D possibly matching TRBD1 (5 bases). Trimming removed 1 base from V and 1 base from J, with 11 bases in between. This CDR3 spans 16 amino acids. CDR1 and CDR2 (germline): SGHRS, YFSETQ.

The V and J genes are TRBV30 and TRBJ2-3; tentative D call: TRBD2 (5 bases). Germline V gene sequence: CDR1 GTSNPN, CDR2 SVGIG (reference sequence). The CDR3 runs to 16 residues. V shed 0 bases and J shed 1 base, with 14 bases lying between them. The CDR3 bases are TGTGCCTGGAGTGTACGAGGACTCCGGGGCACAGATACGCAGTATTTT. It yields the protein CAWSVRGLRGTDTQYF. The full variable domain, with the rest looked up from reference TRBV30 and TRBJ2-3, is SQTIHQWPATLVQPVGSPLSLECTVEGTSNPNLYWYRQAAGRGLQLLFYSVGIGQISSEVPQNLSASRPQDRQFILSSKKLLLSDSGFYLCAWSVRGLRGTDTQYFGPGTRLTVL.

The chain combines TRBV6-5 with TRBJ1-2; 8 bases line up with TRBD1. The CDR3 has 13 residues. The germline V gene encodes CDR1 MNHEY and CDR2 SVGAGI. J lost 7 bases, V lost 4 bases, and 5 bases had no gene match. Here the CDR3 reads CASSSLGQGGYTF. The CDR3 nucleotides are TGTGCCAGCAGTTCCCTCGGACAGGGTGGCTACACCTTC.

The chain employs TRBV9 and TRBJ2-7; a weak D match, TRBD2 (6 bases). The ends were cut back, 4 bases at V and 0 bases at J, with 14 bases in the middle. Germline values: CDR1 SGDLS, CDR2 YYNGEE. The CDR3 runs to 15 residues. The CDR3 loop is CASSKRDSSSYEQYF. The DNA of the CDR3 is TGTGCCAGCAGCAAACGGGACTCCAGCTCCTACGAGCAGTACTTC.

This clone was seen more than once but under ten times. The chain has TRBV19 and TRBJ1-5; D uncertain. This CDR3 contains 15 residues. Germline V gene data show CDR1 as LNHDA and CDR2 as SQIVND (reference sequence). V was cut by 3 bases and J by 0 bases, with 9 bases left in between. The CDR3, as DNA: TGTGCCAGTAGTATTTACTCTTTTAGCAATCAGCCCCAGCATTTT. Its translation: CASSIYSFSNQPQHF.

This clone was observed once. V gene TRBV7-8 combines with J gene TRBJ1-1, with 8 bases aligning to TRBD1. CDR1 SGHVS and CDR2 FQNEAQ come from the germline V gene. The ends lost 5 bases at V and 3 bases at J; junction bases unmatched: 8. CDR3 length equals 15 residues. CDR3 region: CASSTRTGRDTEAFF. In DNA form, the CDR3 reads TGTGCCAGCAGCACCCGGACAGGGAGGGACACTGAAGCTTTCTTT.

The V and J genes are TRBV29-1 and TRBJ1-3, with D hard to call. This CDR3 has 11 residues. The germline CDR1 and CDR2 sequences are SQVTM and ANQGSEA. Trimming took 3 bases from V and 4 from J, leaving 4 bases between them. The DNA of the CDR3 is TGCAGCGTTGAGGTCGGAAACACCATATATTTT. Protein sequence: CSVEVGNTIYF.

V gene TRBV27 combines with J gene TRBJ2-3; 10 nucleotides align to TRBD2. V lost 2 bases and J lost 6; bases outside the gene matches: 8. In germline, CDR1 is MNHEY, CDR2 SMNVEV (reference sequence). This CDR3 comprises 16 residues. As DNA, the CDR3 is TGTGCCAGCAGTTTAGTGGCTAGCGGGGGCGGGGATACGCAGTATTTT. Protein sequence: CASSLVASGGGDTQYF.

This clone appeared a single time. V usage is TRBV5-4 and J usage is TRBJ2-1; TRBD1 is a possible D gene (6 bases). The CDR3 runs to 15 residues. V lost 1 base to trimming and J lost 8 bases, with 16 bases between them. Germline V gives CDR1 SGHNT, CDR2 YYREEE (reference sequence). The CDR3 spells CASSLRQALLYEQFF. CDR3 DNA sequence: TGTGCCAGCAGCTTGAGACAGGCCTTACTGTATGAGCAGTTCTTC.

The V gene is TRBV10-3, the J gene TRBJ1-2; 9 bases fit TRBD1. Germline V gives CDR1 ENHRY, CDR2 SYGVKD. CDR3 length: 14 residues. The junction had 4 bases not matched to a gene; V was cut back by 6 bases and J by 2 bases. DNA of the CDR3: TGTGCCATCAGCGCAACAGGGGGCAACTATGGCTACACCTTC. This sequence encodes CAISATGGNYGYTF.

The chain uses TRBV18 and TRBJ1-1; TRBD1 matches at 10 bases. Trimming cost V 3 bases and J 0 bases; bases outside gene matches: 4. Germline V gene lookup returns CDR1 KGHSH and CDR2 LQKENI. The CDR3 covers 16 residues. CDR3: CASSPGQGTVNTEAFF. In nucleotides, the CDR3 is TGTGCCAGCTCACCGGGACAGGGGACGGTGAACACTGAAGCTTTCTTT. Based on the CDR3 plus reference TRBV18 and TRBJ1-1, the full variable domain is NAGVMQNPRHLVRRRGQEARLRCSPMKGHSHVYWYRQLPEEGLKFMVYLQKENIIDESGMPKERFSAEFPKEGPSILRIQQVVRGDSAAYFCASSPGQGTVNTEAFFGQGTRLTVV.

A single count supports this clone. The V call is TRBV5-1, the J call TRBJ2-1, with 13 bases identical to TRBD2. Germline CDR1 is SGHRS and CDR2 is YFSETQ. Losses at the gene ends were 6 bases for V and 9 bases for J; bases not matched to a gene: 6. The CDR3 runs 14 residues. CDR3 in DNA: TGCGCCAGCAAACTAGCGGGAGGGCCTGGTGAGCAGTTCTTC. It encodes CASKLAGGPGEQFF.

CDR3 in amino acids: CASSLYRLGETQYF. CDR3 sequence (DNA): TGTGCCAGCAGCTTGTACAGACTCGGGGAGACCCAGTACTTC. The chain has TRBV5-6 and TRBJ2-5, with no clear D. The CDR3 has 14 residues. V lost 1 base, J lost 5 bases, and 12 bases lay in between. CDR1 and CDR2 (germline): SGHDT, YYEEEE.

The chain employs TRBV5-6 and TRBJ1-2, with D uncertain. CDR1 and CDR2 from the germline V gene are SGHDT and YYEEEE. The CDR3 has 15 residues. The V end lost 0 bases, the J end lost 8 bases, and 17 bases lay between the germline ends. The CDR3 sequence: CASSLGGVSLWGYTF. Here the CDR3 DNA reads TGTGCCAGCAGCTTGGGGGGAGTCTCCCTATGGGGCTACACCTTC.

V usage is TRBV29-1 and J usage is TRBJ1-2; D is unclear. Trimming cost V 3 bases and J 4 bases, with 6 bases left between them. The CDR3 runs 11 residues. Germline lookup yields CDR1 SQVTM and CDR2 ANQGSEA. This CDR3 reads CSVEGIYGYTF. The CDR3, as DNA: TGCAGCGTTGAGGGTATCTATGGCTACACCTTC.

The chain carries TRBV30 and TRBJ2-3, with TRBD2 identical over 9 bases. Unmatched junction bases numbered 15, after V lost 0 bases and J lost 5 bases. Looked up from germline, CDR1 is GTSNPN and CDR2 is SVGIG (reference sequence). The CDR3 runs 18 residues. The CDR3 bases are TGTGCCTGGAGTGTAAGGCGCGGGACTAGCTATCTCAGAGATACGCAGTATTTT. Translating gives CAWSVRRGTSYLRDTQYF.